The T cell receptor beta chain described here comes from a study of blood T cell repertoires in COVID-19. TCRdb's copy holds only in-frame clones and misses some; the assay was immunoSEQ multiplex PCR. The sample contains about 130,000 clones, approximately 89% of which appear only once. Germline-derived CDR1 and CDR2 are SNHLY and FYNNEI. V lost 1 base and J 6 bases, leaving 10 bases between the germline ends. This CDR3 region has 13 residues. The chain employs TRBV2 and TRBJ2-7, with D maybe TRBD1 (5 bases). Specimen: peripheral blood. This clonotype was sampled from a woman aged 70-85 years with COVID-19, enrolled during active disease. Here the CDR3 reads CASSEGRASEQYF. Here the CDR3 DNA reads TGTGCCAGCAGTGAAGGCAGGGCTAGCGAGCAGTACTTC.